The 16 T cell receptor beta chains below come from one sample, sequenced in a study of cytomegalovirus exposure and HLA in healthy donors. Primers for the PCR totalled 60 Vbeta and 13 Jbeta. The table came from immunoSEQ multiplex PCR; TCRdb's copy has only in-frame clones and leaves some out. The sample consists of around 67,000 clones, roughly 68% of them appearing once. The sample taken for sequencing was PBMCs. These receptors were obtained from a woman aged 45-65 years in good health and CMV-seronegative.

The CDR3 nucleotides are TGTGCCTGGAGCGCGGGGAATCGCCAGCCCCAGCATTTT. Encoded protein: CAWSAGNRQPQHF. This chain uses TRBV30 with TRBJ1-5; D unclear. Germline V gives CDR1 GTSNPN, CDR2 SVGIG (reference sequence). The CDR3 runs 13 residues. V lost 3 bases to trimming and J lost 7 bases, with 13 bases between them. Combining the CDR3 with reference TRBV30 and TRBJ1-5 gives the whole variable domain SQTIHQWPATLVQPVGSPLSLECTVEGTSNPNLYWYRQAAGRGLQLLFYSVGIGQISSEVPQNLSASRPQDRQFILSSKKLLLSDSGFYLCAWSAGNRQPQHFGDGTRLSIL.

The chain recombines TRBV19 with TRBJ1-4; unclear D gene. Trimming took off 3 bases at V and 1 base at J, with 9 bases between the two ends. This CDR3 comprises 15 residues. Germline lookup yields CDR1 LNHDA and CDR2 SQIVND (reference sequence). In nucleotides, the CDR3 is TGTGCCAGTAGTATCGGGTTTCTAACTAATGAAAAACTGTTTTTT. Translating gives CASSIGFLTNEKLFF.

The CDR3 bases are TGTGCCAGCACCCTCCCTGGCACAGATACGCAGTATTTT. It translates to CASTLPGTDTQYF. The V and J genes are TRBV13 and TRBJ2-3; no firm D call. V dropped 7 bases and J dropped 1 base, with 9 bases sitting between them. CDR3 length: 13 amino acids. Germline V gene lookup returns CDR1 PRHDT and CDR2 FYEKMQ (reference sequence).

This clone was counted between two and nine times. The CDR3, as DNA: TGTGCCAGCAGTCAACTTCCGGTGGGAGCCCCCGGGGAGCTGTTTTTT. This sequence encodes CASSQLPVGAPGELFF. This chain connects TRBV28 to TRBJ2-2, with D perhaps TRBD2 (5 bases). V was trimmed by 5 bases and J by 6 bases, leaving 19 bases between them. The length of the CDR3 is 16 residues. Per the germline V gene, CDR1 is MDHEN and CDR2 is SYDVKM.

Notes on this clone: One junction end does not reproduce the germline sequence, and a read error may be involved. DNA of the CDR3: TGCAGCGTTGAAGCCGGTTTAGCGGGGGCGTACGGGCAGTACTTC. This codes for CSVEAGLAGAYGQYF. This chain connects TRBV29-1 to TRBJ2-7; 9 bases match TRBD2. Per the germline V gene, CDR1 is SQVTM and CDR2 is ANQGSEA. The CDR3 totals 15 residues.

The chain combines TRBV7-9 with TRBJ2-2; D is possibly TRBD1 (5 bases). Germline V lookup: CDR1 SEHNR, CDR2 FQNEAQ (reference sequence). V lost 6 bases and J 2 bases, leaving 10 bases between the germline ends. This CDR3 has 14 residues. CDR3 loop: CASRWGSNTGELFF. The CDR3 nucleotides read TGTGCCAGCAGGTGGGGCAGTAACACCGGGGAGCTGTTTTTT.

The chain couples TRBV5-1 to TRBJ2-7, with D possibly being TRBD2 (6 bases). CDR1 is SGHRS, CDR2 YFSETQ, per germline. V was shortened by 4 bases and J by 2 bases, with 19 bases between the two germline ends. This CDR3 comprises 16 residues. The CDR3 loop is CASSPLGGVSTYEQYF. As DNA, the CDR3 is TGCGCCAGCAGCCCTCTAGGCGGGGTTTCCACCTACGAGCAGTACTTC.

The chain recombines TRBV27 with TRBJ2-5; perhaps TRBD2 as D (5 bases). Germline CDR1 reads MNHEY; CDR2 reads SMNVEV (reference sequence). Trimming took off 3 bases at V and 4 bases at J, with 9 bases between the two ends. This CDR3 has 13 amino acids. The CDR3 region has the DNA TGTGCCAGCAGTTTCCTAGCCCGAGAGACCCAGTACTTC. This translates into CASSFLARETQYF.

V is TRBV2 and J is TRBJ2-1, with a weak D call TRBD2 (7 bases). V was cut by 7 bases and J by 9 bases, with 19 bases left in between. Germline CDR1 is SNHLY and CDR2 is FYNNEI. The CDR3 consists of 14 residues. The CDR3 is CASTGPSGGGEQFF. The CDR3 coding sequence is TGTGCCAGCACCGGGCCTAGCGGAGGGGGTGAGCAGTTCTTC. The variable domain in full, completed from reference TRBV2 and TRBJ2-1, reads EPEVTQTPSHQVTQMGQEVILRCVPISNHLYFYWYRQILGQKVEFLVSFYNNEISEKSEIFDDQFSVERPDGSNFTLKIRSTKLEDSAMYFCASTGPSGGGEQFFGPGTRLTVL.

This clone was counted a few times. V usage is TRBV7-8 and J usage is TRBJ2-7; no firm D call. CDR1 is SGHVS, CDR2 FQNEAQ, per germline. Deletions cut 5 bases from V and 6 bases from J, with 14 bases between. There are 13 residues in the CDR3. CDR3 sequence (DNA): TGTGCCAGCAGCCTGTTGACTGACTCCGAGCAGTACTTC. This encodes CASSLLTDSEQYF.

The chain combines TRBV5-7 with TRBJ1-5; 9 bases match TRBD1. TRBV5-7 is an ORF, and what it does is uncertain. V was pared by 0 bases and J by 2 bases, with 6 bases of the junction left unmatched. CDR3 length equals 17 residues. CDR3 nucleotides: TGTGCCAGCAGCTTGGCCCCACAGGGGGCGGGCAATCAGCCCCAGCATTTT. This sequence encodes CASSLAPQGAGNQPQHF.

This chain uses TRBV4-2 with TRBJ2-7; 7 bases align to TRBD2. Germline V gene lookup returns CDR1 LGHNA and CDR2 YNFKEQ. V lost 1 base to trimming and J lost 5 bases; unmatched junction nucleotides: 8. CDR3 length equals 15 residues. CDR3 DNA sequence: TGTGCCAGCAGCCAAGCGGGCGGGACTATCGACGAGCAGTACTTC. It translates to CASSQAGGTIDEQYF.

The chain recombines TRBV4-3 with TRBJ1-5; maybe TRBD1 (5 bases). The CDR3 runs to 14 residues. Deletions cut 4 bases from V and 5 bases from J, with 12 bases between. Per the germline V gene, CDR1 is LGHNA and CDR2 is YSLEER. The CDR3 nucleotides are TGCGCCAGCAGCCTAAGCCTAGGGGATCAGCCCCAGCATTTT. It encodes CASSLSLGDQPQHF.

This chain's CDR3 is CASSLGAYYGYTF. CDR3 sequence (DNA): TGTGCCAGCAGTTTAGGGGCCTACTATGGCTACACCTTC. The chain joins TRBV27 to TRBJ1-2, with TRBD1 as a possible D gene (5 bases). CDR3 length: 13 residues. The V gene lost 2 bases and the J gene lost 3 bases, with 7 bases spanning the gap. Looked up from germline, CDR1 is MNHEY and CDR2 is SMNVEV (reference sequence).

The gene calls are TRBV28 and TRBJ2-7, with D possibly being TRBD2 (6 bases). The V end was cut by 5 bases, the J end by 3 bases, with 17 bases between. Germline values: CDR1 MDHEN, CDR2 SYDVKM. The length of the CDR3 is 15 residues. The CDR3 sequence is CASSTPGLANYEQYF. The CDR3 DNA is TGTGCCAGCAGTACCCCGGGACTGGCCAACTACGAGCAGTACTTC.

The V and J genes are TRBV28 and TRBJ1-2, with D uncertain. The CDR3 has 12 residues. With 4 bases removed from V and 7 bases from J, the gap between germline ends came to 10 bases. The V gene's germline CDR1 is MDHEN and CDR2 SYDVKM. The CDR3 protein is CASSYPTFGYTF. In DNA form, the CDR3 reads TGTGCCAGCAGTTACCCCACTTTTGGCTACACCTTC.